The TCR beta chain under discussion was sequenced for a study of T cells in severe cutaneous drug reactions. Study at large: Culprit drug assignment used the Naranjo algorithm and the ALDEN algorithm. Findings and limits, study-wide: TRBV12-4 use rose strongly in carbamazepine-induced Stevens-Johnson syndrome or toxic epidermal necrolysis, averaging about 32% in blister cells and approximately 5.5% in PBMC.

The CDR3 length is 15 residues. Germline assignment: CDR1 SNHLY and CDR2 FYNNEI. This clonotype is deemed medium-sized by its frequency. As yet, its antigen is unknown. Sequenced patients had Stevens-Johnson syndrome or toxic epidermal necrolysis caused by carbamazepine. Bulk and single-cell libraries used iRepertoire multiplex PCR with TCR subtype-specific primers. TCRdb reprocessed the multiplex PCR reads and keeps a single row for each CDR3 protein, giving no DNA. The listing contains some 1,200 distinct CDR3 sequences. The clonotype was recovered from a human donor with Stevens-Johnson syndrome, a severe cutaneous drug reaction. Material: cells from a skin blister. This chain uses TRBV2 with TRBJ2-1; TCRdb selects TRBD1, and the lack of DNA leaves this call unchecked. The CDR3 region is CASSELPGVQETQFF.